This passage covers 3 T cell receptor beta chains from one sample sequenced in a study of T cells after yellow fever vaccination. Via MiXCR, TCRdb re-called the 5' RACE reads, giving one row per CDR3 protein. This sample has under 300,000 distinct CDR3 sequences, with 13% found just once. This material consisted of CD4+ T cells sorted from PBMCs, taken 45 days after the yellow fever booster vaccination. The receptor source for this set is a man younger than 45 who received the YFV17D yellow fever vaccine.

This clonotype was detected only a few times. This chain connects TRBV18 to TRBJ1-3; D unresolved. This CDR3 is built from 15 residues. Germline V gives CDR1 KGHSH, CDR2 LQKENI. Trimming removed 2 bases from V and 0 bases from J, with 8 bases in between. CDR3 nucleotide sequence: TGTGCCAGCTCACCAGAGGAAATCTCTGGAAACACCATATATTTT. It codes for CASSPEEISGNTIYF.

V gene TRBV15 combines with J gene TRBJ2-7; possibly TRBD1 for D (6 bases). The CDR3 extends over 15 amino acids. Deletions cut 3 bases from V and 4 bases from J, with 16 bases between. Germline V gene lookup returns CDR1 LNHNV and CDR2 YYDKDF (reference sequence). The DNA for the CDR3 is TGTGCCACCAGCAGGGCGGCAGGGGCGAGTTACGAGCAGTACTTC. It specifies CATSRAAGASYEQYF.

This sequence joins TRBV29-1 and TRBJ2-7; the match to TRBD1 covers 7 bases. Looked up from germline, CDR1 is SQVTM and CDR2 is ANQGSEA. Trimming cost V 3 bases and J 11 bases; bases outside gene matches: 10. The CDR3 extends over 12 amino acids. CDR3 protein: CSVDTNRGSKYF. The DNA for the CDR3 is TGCAGCGTTGATACGAACAGGGGTAGTAAGTACTTC.